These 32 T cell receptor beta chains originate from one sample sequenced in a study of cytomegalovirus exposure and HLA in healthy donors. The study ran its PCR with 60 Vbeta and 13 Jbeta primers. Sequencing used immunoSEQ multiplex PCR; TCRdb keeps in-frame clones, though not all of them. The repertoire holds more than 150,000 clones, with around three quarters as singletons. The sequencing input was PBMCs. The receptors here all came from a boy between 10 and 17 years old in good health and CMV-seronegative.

The CDR3 bases are TGTGCCAGCAGTTACTCGAGTCCCAATGAAAAACTGTTTTTT. Translation gives CASSYSSPNEKLFF. This chain uses TRBV6-6 with TRBJ1-4; D not resolved. This CDR3 region has 14 residues. The germline V and J ends were trimmed by 0 bases and 5 bases, with 7 bases remaining between them. From germline, CDR1 is MNHNY and CDR2 SVGAGI (reference sequence).

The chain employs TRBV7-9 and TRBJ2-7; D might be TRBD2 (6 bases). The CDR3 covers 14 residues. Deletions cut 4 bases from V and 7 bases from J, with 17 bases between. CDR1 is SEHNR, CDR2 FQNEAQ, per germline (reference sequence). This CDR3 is CASSSGTYPSEQYF. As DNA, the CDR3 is TGTGCCAGCAGCTCCGGGACTTATCCGAGTGAGCAGTACTTC.

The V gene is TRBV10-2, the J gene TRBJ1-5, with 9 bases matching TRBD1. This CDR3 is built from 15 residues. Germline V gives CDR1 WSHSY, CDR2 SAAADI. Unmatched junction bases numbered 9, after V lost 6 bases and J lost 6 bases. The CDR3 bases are TGCGCCAGCAGATCCGGGACAGGGTCGACTCAGCCCCAGCATTTT. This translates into CASRSGTGSTQPQHF.

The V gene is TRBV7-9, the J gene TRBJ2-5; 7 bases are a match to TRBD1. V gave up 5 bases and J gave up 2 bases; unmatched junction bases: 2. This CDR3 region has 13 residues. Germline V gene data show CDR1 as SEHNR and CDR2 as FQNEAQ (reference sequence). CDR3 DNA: TGTGCCAGCAGCAAGGACAGGCAAGAGACCCAGTACTTC. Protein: CASSKDRQETQYF.

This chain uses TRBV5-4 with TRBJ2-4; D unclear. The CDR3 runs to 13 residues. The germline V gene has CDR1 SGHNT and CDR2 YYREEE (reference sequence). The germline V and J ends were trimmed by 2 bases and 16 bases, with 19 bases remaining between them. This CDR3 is CASSLNIRPPLYF. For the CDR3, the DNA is TGTGCCAGCAGCTTAAACATCAGGCCTCCTCTATACTTC.

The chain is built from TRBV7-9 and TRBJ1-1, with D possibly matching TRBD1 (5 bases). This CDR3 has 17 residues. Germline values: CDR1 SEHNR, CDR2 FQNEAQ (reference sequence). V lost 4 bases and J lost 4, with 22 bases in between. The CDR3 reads CASSSPPPLQGITEAFF. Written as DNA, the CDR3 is TGTGCCAGCAGCTCCCCGCCCCCCCTCCAGGGCATCACTGAAGCTTTCTTT.

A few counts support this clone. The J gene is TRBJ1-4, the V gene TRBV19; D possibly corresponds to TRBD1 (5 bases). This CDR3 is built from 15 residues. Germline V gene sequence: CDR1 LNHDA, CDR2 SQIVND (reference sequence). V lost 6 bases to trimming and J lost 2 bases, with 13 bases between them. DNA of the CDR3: TGTGCCAGTAGGGGGCCAGGGCAGACTAATGAAAAACTGTTTTTT. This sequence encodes CASRGPGQTNEKLFF.

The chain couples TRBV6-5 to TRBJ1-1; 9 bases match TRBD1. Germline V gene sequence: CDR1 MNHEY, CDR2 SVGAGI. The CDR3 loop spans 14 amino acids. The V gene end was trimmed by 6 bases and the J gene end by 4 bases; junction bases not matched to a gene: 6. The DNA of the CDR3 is TGTGCCAGCAGCACGGACAGGGGAGGCACTGAAGCTTTCTTT. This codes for CASSTDRGGTEAFF.

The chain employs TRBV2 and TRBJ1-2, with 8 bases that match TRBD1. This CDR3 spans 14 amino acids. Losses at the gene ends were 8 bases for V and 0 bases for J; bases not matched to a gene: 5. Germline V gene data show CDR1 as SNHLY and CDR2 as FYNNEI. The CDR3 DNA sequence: TGTGCCAGCGGACAGGGCTTCCCTAACTATGGCTACACCTTC. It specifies CASGQGFPNYGYTF.

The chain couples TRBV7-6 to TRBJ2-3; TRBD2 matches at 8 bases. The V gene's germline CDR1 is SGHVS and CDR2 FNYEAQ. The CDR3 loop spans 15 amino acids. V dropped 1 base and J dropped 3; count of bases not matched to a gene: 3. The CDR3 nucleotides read TGTGCCAGCAGCTTAGTTTCGGGGGGGACAGATACGCAGTATTTT. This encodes CASSLVSGGTDTQYF.

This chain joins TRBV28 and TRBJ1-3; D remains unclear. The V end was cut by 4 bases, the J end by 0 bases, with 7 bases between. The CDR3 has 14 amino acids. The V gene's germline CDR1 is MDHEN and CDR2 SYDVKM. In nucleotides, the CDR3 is TGTGCCAGCAGTTACACGGGCTCTGGAAACACCATATATTTT. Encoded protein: CASSYTGSGNTIYF.

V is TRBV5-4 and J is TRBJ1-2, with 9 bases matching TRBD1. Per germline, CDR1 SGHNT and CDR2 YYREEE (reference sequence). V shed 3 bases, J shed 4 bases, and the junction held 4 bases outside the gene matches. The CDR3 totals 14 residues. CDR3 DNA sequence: TGTGCCAGCAGCTCTACAGGGGGCGGCTATGGCTACACCTTC. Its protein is CASSSTGGGYGYTF.

As DNA, the CDR3 is TGTGCCAGCAGGGGACAGGGGACCCACGAGCAGTACTTC. Translated: CASRGQGTHEQYF. The rearrangement uses TRBV2 and TRBJ2-7; 10 bases are shared with TRBD1. The CDR3 consists of 13 residues. Losses at the gene ends were 6 bases for V and 5 bases for J; bases not matched to a gene: 4. Germline V gene sequence: CDR1 SNHLY, CDR2 FYNNEI.

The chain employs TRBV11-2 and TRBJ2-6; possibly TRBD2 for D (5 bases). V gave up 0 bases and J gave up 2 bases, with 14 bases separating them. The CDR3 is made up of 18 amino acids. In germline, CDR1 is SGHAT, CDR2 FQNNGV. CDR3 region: CASSLDGMSGAGANVLTF. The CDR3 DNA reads TGTGCCAGCAGCTTAGACGGGATGTCTGGAGCTGGGGCCAACGTCCTGACTTTC.

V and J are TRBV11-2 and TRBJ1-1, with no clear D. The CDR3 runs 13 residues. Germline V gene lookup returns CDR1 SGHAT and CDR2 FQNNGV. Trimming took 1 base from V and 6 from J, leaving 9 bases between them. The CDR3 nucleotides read TGTGCCAGCAGCTTAGTCCTCTCCGCTGAAGCTTTCTTT. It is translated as CASSLVLSAEAFF.

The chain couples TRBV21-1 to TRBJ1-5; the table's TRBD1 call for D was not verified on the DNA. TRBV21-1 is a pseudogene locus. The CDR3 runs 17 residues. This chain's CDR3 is CASSRISDRAWMQPQHF. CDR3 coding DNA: TGTGCCAGCAGCCGAATATCTGACAGGGCTTGGATGCAGCCCCAGCATTTT.

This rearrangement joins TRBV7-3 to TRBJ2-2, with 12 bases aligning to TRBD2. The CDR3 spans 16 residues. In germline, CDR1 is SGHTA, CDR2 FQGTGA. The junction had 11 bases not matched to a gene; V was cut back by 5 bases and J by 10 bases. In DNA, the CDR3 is TGTGCCAGCAGCACATACGCTAGCGGGGGGGGAGAGGAGCTGTTTTTT. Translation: CASSTYASGGGEELFF.

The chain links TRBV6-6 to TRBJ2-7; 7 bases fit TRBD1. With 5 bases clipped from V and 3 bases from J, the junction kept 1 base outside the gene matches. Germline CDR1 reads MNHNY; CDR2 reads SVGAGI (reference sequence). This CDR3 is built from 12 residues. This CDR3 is CASSRQGYEQYF. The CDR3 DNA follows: TGTGCCAGCAGTCGACAGGGCTACGAGCAGTACTTC.

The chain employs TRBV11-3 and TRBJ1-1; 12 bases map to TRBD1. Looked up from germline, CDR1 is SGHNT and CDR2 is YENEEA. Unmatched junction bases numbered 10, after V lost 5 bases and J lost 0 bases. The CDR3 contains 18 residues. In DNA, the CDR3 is TGTGCCAGCAGCCCCAAGAGGGGGACAGGGGGCGTGAACACTGAAGCTTTCTTT. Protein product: CASSPKRGTGGVNTEAFF. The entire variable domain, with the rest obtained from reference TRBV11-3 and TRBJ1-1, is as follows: EAGVVQSPRYKIIEKKQPVAFWCNPISGHNTLYWYLQNLGQGPELLIRYENEEAVDDSQLPKDRFSAERLKGVDSTLKIQPAELGDSAVYLCASSPKRGTGGVNTEAFFGQGTRLTVV.

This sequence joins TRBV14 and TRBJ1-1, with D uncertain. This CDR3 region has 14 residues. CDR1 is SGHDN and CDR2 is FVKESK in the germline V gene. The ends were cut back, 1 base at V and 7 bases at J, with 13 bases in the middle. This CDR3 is CASSQVGPRGEAFF. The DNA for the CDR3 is TGTGCCAGCAGCCAAGTAGGGCCCCGGGGTGAAGCTTTCTTT.

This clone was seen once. The CDR3, as DNA: TGTGCCAGCAGCTTAGATCTCGGGGGACGGAACACTGAAGCTTTCTTT. Amino acids: CASSLDLGGRNTEAFF. The chain has TRBV11-3 and TRBJ1-1; tentatively, D is TRBD1 (5 bases). The germline V gene encodes CDR1 SGHNT and CDR2 YENEEA. Trimming stripped 0 bases from V and 1 base from J, with 12 bases between. This CDR3 is 16 amino acids long. Together with reference TRBV11-3 and TRBJ1-1, the CDR3 gives the full variable domain: EAGVVQSPRYKIIEKKQPVAFWCNPISGHNTLYWYLQNLGQGPELLIRYENEEAVDDSQLPKDRFSAERLKGVDSTLKIQPAELGDSAVYLCASSLDLGGRNTEAFFGQGTRLTVV.

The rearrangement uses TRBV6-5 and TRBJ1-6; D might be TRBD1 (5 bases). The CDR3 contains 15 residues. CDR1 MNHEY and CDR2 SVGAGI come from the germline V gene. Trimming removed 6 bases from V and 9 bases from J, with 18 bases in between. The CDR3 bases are TGTGCCAGCAGCCGGGACTTCGTTAGTAGTTCACCCCTCCACTTT. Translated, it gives CASSRDFVSSSPLHF.

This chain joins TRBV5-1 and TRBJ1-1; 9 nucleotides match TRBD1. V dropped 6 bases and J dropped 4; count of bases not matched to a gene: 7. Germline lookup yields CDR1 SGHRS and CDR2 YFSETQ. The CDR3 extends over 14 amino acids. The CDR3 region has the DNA TGCGCCAGCAACTCTCAGACAGGGGGCACTGAAGCTTTCTTT. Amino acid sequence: CASNSQTGGTEAFF. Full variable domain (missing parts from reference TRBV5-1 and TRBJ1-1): KAGVTQTPRYLIKTRGQQVTLSCSPISGHRSVSWYQQTPGQGLQFLFEYFSETQRNKGNFPGRFSGRQFSNSRSEMNVSTLELGDSALYLCASNSQTGGTEAFFGQGTRLTVV.

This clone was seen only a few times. Written as DNA, the CDR3 is TGCGCCAGCAGCCAAGAGGGACAGGGAGGCTACGAGCAGTACTTC. Residues: CASSQEGQGGYEQYF. This chain uses TRBV4-3 with TRBJ2-7; 9 bases fit TRBD1. V trimming: 0 bases; J trimming: 3 bases; junction bases outside the gene matches: 3. The CDR3 loop spans 15 amino acids. Germline CDR1 and CDR2: LGHNA and YSLEER.

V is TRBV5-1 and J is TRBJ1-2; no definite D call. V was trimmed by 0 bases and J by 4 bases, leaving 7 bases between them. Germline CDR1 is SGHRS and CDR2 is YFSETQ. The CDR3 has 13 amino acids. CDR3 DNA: TGCGCCAGCAGCTTGGGCGGAAGCTATGGCTACACCTTC. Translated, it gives CASSLGGSYGYTF.

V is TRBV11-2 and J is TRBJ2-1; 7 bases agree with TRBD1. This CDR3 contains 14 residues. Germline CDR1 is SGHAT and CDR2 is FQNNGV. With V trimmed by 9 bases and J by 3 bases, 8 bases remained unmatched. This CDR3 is CASFNRDSYNEQFF. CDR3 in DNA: TGTGCCAGTTTTAACCGGGACAGCTACAATGAGCAGTTCTTC. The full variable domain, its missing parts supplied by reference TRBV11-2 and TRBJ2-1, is EAGVAQSPRYKIIEKRQSVAFWCNPISGHATLYWYQQILGQGPKLLIQFQNNGVVDDSQLPKDRFSAERLKGVDSTLKIQPAKLEDSAVYLCASFNRDSYNEQFFGPGTRLTVL.

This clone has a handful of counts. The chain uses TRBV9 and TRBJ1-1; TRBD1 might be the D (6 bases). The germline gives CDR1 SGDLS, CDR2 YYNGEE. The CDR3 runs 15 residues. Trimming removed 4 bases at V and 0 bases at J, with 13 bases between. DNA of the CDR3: TGTGCCAGCAGCCCCACAGGGCTAATGAACACTGAAGCTTTCTTT. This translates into CASSPTGLMNTEAFF.

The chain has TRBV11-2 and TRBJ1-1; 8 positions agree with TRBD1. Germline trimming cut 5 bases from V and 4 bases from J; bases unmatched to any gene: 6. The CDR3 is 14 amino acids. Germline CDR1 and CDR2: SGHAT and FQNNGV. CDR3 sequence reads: CASSPRQGPTEAFF. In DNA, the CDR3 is TGTGCCAGCAGCCCCCGACAGGGGCCCACTGAAGCTTTCTTT.

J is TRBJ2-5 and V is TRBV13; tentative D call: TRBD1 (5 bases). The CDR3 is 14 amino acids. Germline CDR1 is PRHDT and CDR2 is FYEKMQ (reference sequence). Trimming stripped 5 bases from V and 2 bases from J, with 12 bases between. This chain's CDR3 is CASSPRQKQETQYF. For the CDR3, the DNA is TGTGCCAGCAGCCCCCGACAGAAGCAAGAGACCCAGTACTTC.

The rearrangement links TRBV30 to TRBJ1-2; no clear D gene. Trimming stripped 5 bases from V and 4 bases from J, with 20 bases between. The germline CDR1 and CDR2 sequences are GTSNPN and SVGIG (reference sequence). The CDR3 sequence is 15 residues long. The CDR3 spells CAWALPGATPYGYTF. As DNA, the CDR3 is TGTGCCTGGGCCCTTCCAGGTGCGACGCCCTATGGCTACACCTTC.

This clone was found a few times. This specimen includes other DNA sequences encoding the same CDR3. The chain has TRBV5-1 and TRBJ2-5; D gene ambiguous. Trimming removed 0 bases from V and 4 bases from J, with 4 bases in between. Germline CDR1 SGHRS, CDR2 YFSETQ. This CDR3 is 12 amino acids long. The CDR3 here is CASSLAGETQYF. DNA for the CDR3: TGCGCCAGCAGCTTGGCGGGAGAGACCCAGTACTTC.

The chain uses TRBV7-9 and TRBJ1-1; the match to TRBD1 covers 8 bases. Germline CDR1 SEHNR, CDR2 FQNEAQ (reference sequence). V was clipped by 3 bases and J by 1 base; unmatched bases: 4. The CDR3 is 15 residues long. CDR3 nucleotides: TGTGCCAGCAGCTTTCCCGGGACAGGGAACACTGAAGCTTTCTTT. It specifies CASSFPGTGNTEAFF. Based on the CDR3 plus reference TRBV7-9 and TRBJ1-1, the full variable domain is DTGVSQNPRHKITKRGQNVTFRCDPISEHNRLYWYRQTLGQGPEFLTYFQNEAQLEKSRLLSDRFSAERPKGSFSTLEIQRTEQGDSAMYLCASSFPGTGNTEAFFGQGTRLTVV.